What follows is one T cell receptor (beta chain) and its context. The antigen is not known. Unique molecular identifiers had been added to the TCR beta cDNA libraries. MiXCR, applied by TCRdb to the PCR reads, yields one record per CDR3 protein. In the table there are roughly 600,000 distinct CDR3 sequences, 44% of which are singletons. This entry belongs to a study of post-analysis software for immune sequencing data. Study-level points and caveats: Normalized Chao1 diversity in multiple sclerosis patients fell significantly below that of controls.

The specimen sequenced was blood. The source is a girl aged 10-17 years with multiple sclerosis.

The CDR3 nucleotides read TGTGCCAGCAGCTTAGAACCGGGACAGGGGTTCTATGGCTACACCTTC. Amino acid sequence: CASSLEPGQGFYGYTF. The chain carries TRBV7-6 and TRBJ1-2, with TRBD1 matching 10 bases. The CDR3 extends over 16 amino acids. J lost 4 bases, V lost 1 base, and 6 bases had no gene match. The V gene's germline CDR1 is SGHVS and CDR2 FNYEAQ.